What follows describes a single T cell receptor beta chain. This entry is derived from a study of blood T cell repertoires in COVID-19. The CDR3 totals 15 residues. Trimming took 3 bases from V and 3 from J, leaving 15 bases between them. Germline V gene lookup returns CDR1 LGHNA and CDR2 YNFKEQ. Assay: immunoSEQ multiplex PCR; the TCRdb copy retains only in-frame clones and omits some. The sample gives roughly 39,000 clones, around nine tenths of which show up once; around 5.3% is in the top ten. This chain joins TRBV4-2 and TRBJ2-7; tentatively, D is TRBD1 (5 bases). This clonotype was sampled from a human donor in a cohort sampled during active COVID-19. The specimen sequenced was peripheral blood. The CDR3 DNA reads TGTGCCAGCAGCCACGTATACGAAGACAGCTACGAGCAGTACTTC. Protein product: CASSHVYEDSYEQYF.